This TCR beta chain was identified in a study of T cell responses to AZD1222 COVID-19 vaccine. Clones were sequenced by immunoSEQ multiplex PCR, and TCRdb holds only the in-frame ones, with some missing. Of about 100,000 clones in the sample, 88% are singletons; the top ten hold roughly 2.8%. Per germline, CDR1 KGHSH and CDR2 LQKENI. The CDR3 is made up of 16 amino acids. Trimming took off 3 bases at V and 4 bases at J, with 18 bases between the two ends. The starting material was peripheral blood, obtained on day 0 of AZD1222 vaccination. This TCR was recovered from an adult in good health. The chain combines TRBV18 with TRBJ1-1, with D unclear. The CDR3 region is CASSPHPKRAGTEAFF. The DNA for the CDR3 is TGTGCCAGCTCACCCCATCCTAAGCGGGCCGGCACTGAAGCTTTCTTT. Full variable domain (outside the CDR3, taken from reference TRBV18 and TRBJ1-1): NAGVMQNPRHLVRRRGQEARLRCSPMKGHSHVYWYRQLPEEGLKFMVYLQKENIIDESGMPKERFSAEFPKEGPSILRIQQVVRGDSAAYFCASSPHPKRAGTEAFFGQGTRLTVV.